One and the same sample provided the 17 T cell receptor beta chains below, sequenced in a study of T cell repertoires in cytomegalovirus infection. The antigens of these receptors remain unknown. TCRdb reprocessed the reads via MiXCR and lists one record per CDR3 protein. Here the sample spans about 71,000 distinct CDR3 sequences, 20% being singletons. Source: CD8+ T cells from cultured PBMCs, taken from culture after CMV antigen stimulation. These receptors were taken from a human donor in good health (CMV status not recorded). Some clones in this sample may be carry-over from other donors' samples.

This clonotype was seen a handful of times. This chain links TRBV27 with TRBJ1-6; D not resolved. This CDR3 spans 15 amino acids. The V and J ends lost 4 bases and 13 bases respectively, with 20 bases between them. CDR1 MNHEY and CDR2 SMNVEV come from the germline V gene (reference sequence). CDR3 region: CASSSAARSTQPLHF. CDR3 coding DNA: TGTGCCAGCAGTTCCGCGGCAAGATCGACTCAGCCCCTCCACTTT.

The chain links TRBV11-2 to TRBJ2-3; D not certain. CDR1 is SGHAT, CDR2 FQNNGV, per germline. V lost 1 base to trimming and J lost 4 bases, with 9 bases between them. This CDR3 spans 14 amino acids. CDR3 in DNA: TGTGCCAGCAGCTTAGCCCCGATCGCAGATACGCAGTATTTT. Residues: CASSLAPIADTQYF.

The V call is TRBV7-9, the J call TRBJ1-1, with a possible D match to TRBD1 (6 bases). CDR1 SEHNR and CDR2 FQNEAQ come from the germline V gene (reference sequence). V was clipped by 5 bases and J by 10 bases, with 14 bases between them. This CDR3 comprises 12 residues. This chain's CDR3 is CASSPGHGGAFF. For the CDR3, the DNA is TGTGCCAGCAGCCCGGGACACGGGGGAGCTTTCTTT.

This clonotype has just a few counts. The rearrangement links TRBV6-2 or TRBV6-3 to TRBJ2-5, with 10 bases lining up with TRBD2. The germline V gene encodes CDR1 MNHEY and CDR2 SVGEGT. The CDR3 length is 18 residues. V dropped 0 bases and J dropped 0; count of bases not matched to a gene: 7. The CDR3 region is CASSYSNTGLADQETQYF. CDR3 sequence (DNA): TGTGCCAGCAGTTACTCCAATACCGGACTAGCGGACCAAGAGACCCAGTACTTC.

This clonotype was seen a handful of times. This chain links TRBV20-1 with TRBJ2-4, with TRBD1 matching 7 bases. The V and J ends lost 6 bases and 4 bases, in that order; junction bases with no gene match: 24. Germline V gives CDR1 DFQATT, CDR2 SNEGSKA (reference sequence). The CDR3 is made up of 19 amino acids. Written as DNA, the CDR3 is TGCAGTGCCTCTGAACTACCCAGCTCGACAGGGCCCTTAAAAAACATTCAGTACTTC. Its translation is CSASELPSSTGPLKNIQYF.

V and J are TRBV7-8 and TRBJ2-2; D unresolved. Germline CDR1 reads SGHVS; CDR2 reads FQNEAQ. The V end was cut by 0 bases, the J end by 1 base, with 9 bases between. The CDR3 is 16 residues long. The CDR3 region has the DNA TGTGCCAGCAGCTTAGCGCAGTGGGGGAACACCGGGGAGCTGTTTTTT. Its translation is CASSLAQWGNTGELFF.

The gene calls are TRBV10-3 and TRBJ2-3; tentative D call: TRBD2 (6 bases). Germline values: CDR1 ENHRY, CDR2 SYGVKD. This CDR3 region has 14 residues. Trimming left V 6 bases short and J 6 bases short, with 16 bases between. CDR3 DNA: TGTGCCATCAGCGGGGGAGGAGCGTGGGATACGCAGTATTTT. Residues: CAISGGGAWDTQYF.

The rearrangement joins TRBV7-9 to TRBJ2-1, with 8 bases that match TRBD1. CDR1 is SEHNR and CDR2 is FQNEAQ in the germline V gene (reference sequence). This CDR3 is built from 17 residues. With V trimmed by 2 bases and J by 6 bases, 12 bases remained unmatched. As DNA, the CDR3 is TGTGCCAGCAGCTTAACCATAGACAGGGGCGCGTCCAATGAGCAGTTCTTC. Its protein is CASSLTIDRGASNEQFF.

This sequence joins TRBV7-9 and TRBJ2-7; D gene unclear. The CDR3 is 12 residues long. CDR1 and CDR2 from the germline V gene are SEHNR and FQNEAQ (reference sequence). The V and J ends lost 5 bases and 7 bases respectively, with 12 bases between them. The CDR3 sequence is CASSPHLGEQYF. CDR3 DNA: TGTGCCAGCAGCCCCCACCTCGGTGAGCAGTACTTC.

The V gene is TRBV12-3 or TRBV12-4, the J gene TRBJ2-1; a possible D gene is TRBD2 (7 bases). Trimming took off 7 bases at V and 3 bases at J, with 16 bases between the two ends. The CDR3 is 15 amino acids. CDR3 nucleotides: TGTGCCAGCACCATCGGGGGGCCCCTCTACAATGAGCAGTTCTTC. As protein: CASTIGGPLYNEQFF.

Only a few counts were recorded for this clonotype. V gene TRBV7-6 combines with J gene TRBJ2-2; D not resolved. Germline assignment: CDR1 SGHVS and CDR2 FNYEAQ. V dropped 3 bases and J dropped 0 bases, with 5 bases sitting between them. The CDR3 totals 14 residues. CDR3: CASSFAANTGELFF. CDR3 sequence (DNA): TGTGCCAGCAGCTTCGCAGCGAACACCGGGGAGCTGTTTTTT.

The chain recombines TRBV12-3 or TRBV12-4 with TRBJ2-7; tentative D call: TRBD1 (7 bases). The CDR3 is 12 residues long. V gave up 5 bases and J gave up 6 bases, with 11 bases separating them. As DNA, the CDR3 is TGTGCCAGCAGTGGAGGGGGCGGCGAGCAGTACTTC. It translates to CASSGGGGEQYF.

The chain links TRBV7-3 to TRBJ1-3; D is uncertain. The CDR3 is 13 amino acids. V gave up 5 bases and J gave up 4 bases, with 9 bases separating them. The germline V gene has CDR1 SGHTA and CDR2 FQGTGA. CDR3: CASSPREGNTIYF. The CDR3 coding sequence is TGTGCCAGCAGCCCCCGGGAGGGAAACACCATATATTTT.

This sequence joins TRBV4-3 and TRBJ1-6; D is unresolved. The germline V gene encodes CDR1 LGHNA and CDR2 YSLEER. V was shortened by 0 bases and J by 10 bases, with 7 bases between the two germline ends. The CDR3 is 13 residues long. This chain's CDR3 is CASSQDVSSPLHF. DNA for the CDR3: TGCGCCAGCAGCCAAGATGTGAGCTCACCCCTCCACTTT.

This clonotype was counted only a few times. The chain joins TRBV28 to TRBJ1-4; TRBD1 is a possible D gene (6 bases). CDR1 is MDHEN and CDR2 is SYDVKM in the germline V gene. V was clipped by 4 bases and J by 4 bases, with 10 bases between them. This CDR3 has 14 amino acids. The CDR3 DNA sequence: TGTGCCAGCAGTTCCAGGGGCCGTAATGAAAAACTGTTTTTT. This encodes CASSSRGRNEKLFF.

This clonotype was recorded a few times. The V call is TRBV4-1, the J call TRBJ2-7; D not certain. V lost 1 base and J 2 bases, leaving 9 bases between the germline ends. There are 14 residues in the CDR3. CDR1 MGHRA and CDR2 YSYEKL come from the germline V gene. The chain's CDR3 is CASSQGEYPYEQYF. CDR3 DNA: TGCGCCAGCAGCCAAGGAGAGTACCCCTACGAGCAGTACTTC.

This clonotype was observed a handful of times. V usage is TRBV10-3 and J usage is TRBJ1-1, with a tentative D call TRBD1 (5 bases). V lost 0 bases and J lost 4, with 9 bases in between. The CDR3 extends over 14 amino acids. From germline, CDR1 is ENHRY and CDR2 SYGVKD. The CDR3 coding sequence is TGTGCCATCAGTGAGTCGGCAGGGACCACTGAAGCTTTCTTT. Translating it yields CAISESAGTTEAFF.